One T cell receptor beta chain is described in this entry. The antigen remains unidentified. A single record per CDR3 protein comes from TCRdb applying MiXCR to the 5' RACE reads. This table holds about 580,000 distinct CDR3 sequences, less than 20% found once. These data originate in a study of T cells after yellow fever vaccination. V lost 4 bases to trimming and J lost 3 bases, with 14 bases between them. The CDR3 spans 16 residues. In germline, CDR1 is SGDLS, CDR2 YYNGEE. Whole-study findings and limits: On re-exposure, the response was weaker but peaked faster, at day 5 versus 15. Only a small proportion of the clonotypes turned up in both the CD4 and the CD8 compartments, likely arising from convergent recombination.

The material sequenced was PBMCs, taken about 5 days after the first yellow fever vaccination. The gene calls are TRBV9 and TRBJ1-6; the D is unclear. The TCR sequence derives from a man between 18 and 35 years old who received the YFV17D yellow fever vaccine. Written as DNA, the CDR3 is TGTGCCAGCAGCCAAGACGGGTCCTACTATAATTCACCCCTCCACTTT. This codes for CASSQDGSYYNSPLHF.